These T cell receptor beta chains were read from a single sample in a study of blood T cell repertoires in COVID-19. Here immunoSEQ multiplex PCR was the method, and the copy in TCRdb shows in-frame clones only, minus some. The sample yields about 64,000 clones, approximately 90% seen once. Sample: peripheral blood. The receptors shown here come from a human donor in a cohort sampled during active COVID-19. CDR3s include the opening cysteine and the closing phenylalanine or tryptophan. D genes are given only for firm matches. Not every row has a clone size; where given, it reads once, few, many or a size class.

v_gene	j_gene	abundance	d_gene	CDR3nt	CDR3aa
TRBV28	TRBJ2-2	-	TRBD1	TGTGCCAGCAGTTTAGGGACAGGGTGGACCGGGGAGCTGTTTTTT	CASSLGTGWTGELFF
TRBV18	TRBJ2-3	-	TRBD2	TGTGCCAGCTCACCATCCCCGGCTAGCGGGAGGACAGATACGCAGTATTTT	CASSPSPASGRTDTQYF
TRBV6-2/TRBV6-3	TRBJ1-5	-	-	TGTGCCAGCAGTTATAGTGGGCCCAATCAGCCCCAGCATTTT	CASSYSGPNQPQHF
TRBV27	TRBJ1-5	once	-	TGTGCCAGCAGCCCCTTGTGGACAGACAATCAGCCCCAGCATTTT	CASSPLWTDNQPQHF
TRBV7-2	TRBJ1-1	-	-	TGTGCCAGCAGCCACCCCGGTTGGGGCAGGGAGGGTGAAGCTTTCTTT	CASSHPGWGREGEAFF
TRBV2	TRBJ2-7	-	-	TGTGCCAGCAGTCCTGGGGCAGGGTACGAGCAGTACTTC	CASSPGAGYEQYF
TRBV5-4	TRBJ2-5	-	TRBD2	TGTGCCAGCAGCCCCACGGGGGGTGGCGAGACCCAGTACTTC	CASSPTGGGETQYF
TRBV19	TRBJ2-7	-	-	TGTGCCAGTAGTAGGGGCCAGCACTCCTACGAGCAGTACTTC	CASSRGQHSYEQYF
TRBV4-3	TRBJ2-5	-	-	TGCGCCAGCAGCCAGAAGGGGCCGGGCGCGGGGGAGACCCAGTACTTC	CASSQKGPGAGETQYF
TRBV24-1	TRBJ1-2	-	-	TGTGCCACCAGTGATGGAGAGGTCTATGGCTACACCTTC	CATSDGEVYGYTF
TRBV29-1	TRBJ2-2	-	-	TGCAGCGTTGACGTGGGGGGAGCGAACACCGGGGAGCTGTTTTTT	CSVDVGGANTGELFF
TRBV29-1	TRBJ1-1	-	-	TGCAGCGTTGATGGGGCGGGGGCTAACACTGAAGCTTTCTTT	CSVDGAGANTEAFF
TRBV7-2	TRBJ1-2	-	TRBD1	TGTGCCAGCAGCTTAGTTAGACAGGGAGTCGGCTATGGCTACACCTTC	CASSLVRQGVGYGYTF
TRBV28	TRBJ2-1	-	TRBD2	TGTGCCAGCAGTTTATGGGCTAGCGGAAACTACAATGAGCAGTTCTTC	CASSLWASGNYNEQFF
TRBV11-3	TRBJ2-5	-	-	TGTGCCAGCAGTCCGCAGGGGAACGGGCAAGAGACCCAGTACTTC	CASSPQGNGQETQYF
TRBV19	TRBJ2-7	-	-	TGTGCCAGTAGTATTAAAGGAACGGGAGCTTACGAGCAGTACTTC	CASSIKGTGAYEQYF
TRBV19	TRBJ1-5	-	-	TGTGCCAGTAGTAGCCAGGGTCAAAATCAGCCCCAGCATTTT	CASSSQGQNQPQHF
TRBV7-9	TRBJ2-1	-	-	TGTGCCAGCAGCTTACTCCCCCTGGCTGCGGGCGATGAGCAGTTCTTC	CASSLLPLAAGDEQFF
TRBV3-1/TRBV3-2	TRBJ2-7	-	-	TGTGCCAGCAGCCAAGGGGCAGGGGTCTACGAGCAGTACTTC	CASSQGAGVYEQYF
TRBV5-1	TRBJ1-4	-	-	TGCGCCAGCAGTCCGCAGGGAACTAATGAAAAACTGTTTTTT	CASSPQGTNEKLFF
TRBV7-9	TRBJ1-4	-	-	TGTGCCAGCAGCTTATTGGCATCGGGTAATGAAAAACTGTTTTTT	CASSLLASGNEKLFF
TRBV7-9	TRBJ2-7	-	TRBD2	TGTGCCAGCAGCATAAGCGGGAGGGGCGAGCAGTACTTC	CASSISGRGEQYF
TRBV11-2	TRBJ2-5	once	-	TGTGCCAGCAGCTTCTACCGGGACACTCTAGGGGAGACCCAGTACTTC	CASSFYRDTLGETQYF
TRBV5-4	TRBJ2-1	once	-	TGTGCCAGCAGCAACCGGGAGCACTCCTACAATGAGCAGTTCTTC	CASSNREHSYNEQFF
TRBV25-1	TRBJ2-3	-	TRBD1	TGTGCCAGCAGTGAGGACAGGGATGGAGATACGCAGTATTTT	CASSEDRDGDTQYF
TRBV5-8	TRBJ2-3	-	TRBD1	TGTGCCAGCAGGTTCGACAGGGGAGTCCCCCCAGATACGCAGTATTTT	CASRFDRGVPPDTQYF
TRBV7-2	TRBJ2-1	-	-	TGTGCCAGCACCAAAGGGGGTACTAGCGTTTTAAATGAGCAGTTCTTC	CASTKGGTSVLNEQFF
TRBV10-2	TRBJ2-6	-	-	TGCGCCAGCAGTGATTGGCCGTTCTCTGGGGCCAACGTCCTGACTTTC	CASSDWPFSGANVLTF
TRBV9	TRBJ1-4	-	-	TGTGCCAGCAGCGTAGCTGCGGGGGCGTTAGCTAATGAAAAACTGTTTTTT	CASSVAAGALANEKLFF
TRBV6-2/TRBV6-3	TRBJ1-2	-	-	TGTGCCAGCAGTTACGGGGGCCCACCGTCAGGTGGCTACACCTTC	CASSYGGPPSGGYTF
TRBV11-3	TRBJ2-7	-	TRBD1	TGTGCCAGCAGCCAGCAACAGGGGTCCTACGAGCAGTACTTC	CASSQQQGSYEQYF
TRBV28	TRBJ2-7	few	-	TGTGCCAGCAGTCACGATGTACTTACAGCCGACGAGCAGTACTTC	CASSHDVLTADEQYF